These T cell receptor beta chains were read from a single sample in a study of early T cells in non-severe SARS-CoV-2 infection. TCRdb ran MiXCR on the 5' RACE reads and lists one entry per CDR3 protein. The profile shows around 78,000 distinct CDR3 sequences, over 12% of them singletons. The source material was whole blood. All receptors derive from an adult who was a healthcare worker with PCR-confirmed SARS-CoV-2 infection or an uninfected control (not recorded which). Both conserved end residues are part of each CDR3. The D gene is left open where the match is weak. Clone sizes are given selectively: once, few, many, or a class where the clone is expanded.

cdr3_aa: CASSYGAEDTQYF; cdr3_nt: TGTGCCAGCAGTTATGGAGCGGAGGATACGCAGTATTTT; clone_size: many; v_call: TRBV6-2/TRBV6-3; d_call: .; j_call: TRBJ2-3
cdr3_aa: CSVEEAGTEAFF; cdr3_nt: TGCAGCGTTGAAGAGGCCGGGACTGAAGCTTTCTTT; clone_size: few; v_call: TRBV29-1; d_call: .; j_call: TRBJ1-1
cdr3_aa: CASRGPGNSPLHF; cdr3_nt: TGTGCCAGCAGAGGGCCTGGTAATTCACCCCTCCACTTT; clone_size: many; v_call: TRBV6-6; d_call: .; j_call: TRBJ1-6
cdr3_aa: CASSLTPVATEAFF; cdr3_nt: TGTGCCAGCAGCTTAACTCCGGTTGCCACTGAAGCTTTCTTT; clone_size: many; v_call: TRBV7-3; d_call: .; j_call: TRBJ1-1
cdr3_aa: CSVGDRLGTEAFF; cdr3_nt: TGCAGCGTTGGGGACAGGTTGGGCACTGAAGCTTTCTTT; clone_size: few; v_call: TRBV29-1; d_call: TRBD1; j_call: TRBJ1-1
cdr3_aa: CASSPIAGEGYEQFF; cdr3_nt: TGTGCCAGCAGCCCTATAGCGGGGGAAGGATATGAGCAGTTCTTC; clone_size: few; v_call: TRBV13; d_call: TRBD2; j_call: TRBJ2-1
cdr3_aa: CSAPREGTDTQYF; cdr3_nt: TGCAGTGCTCCACGCGAGGGCACAGATACGCAGTATTTT; clone_size: .; v_call: TRBV20-1; d_call: .; j_call: TRBJ2-3
cdr3_aa: CASSLGSSYNSPLHF; cdr3_nt: TGTGCCAGCAGTTTGGGGAGCTCCTATAATTCACCCCTCCACTTT; clone_size: many; v_call: TRBV12-3/TRBV12-4; d_call: .; j_call: TRBJ1-6
cdr3_aa: CASSPGLAGTLYNEQFF; cdr3_nt: TGTGCCAGCAGCCCCGGACTAGCGGGGACTCTCTACAATGAGCAGTTCTTC; clone_size: many; v_call: TRBV7-2; d_call: TRBD2; j_call: TRBJ2-1
cdr3_aa: CASSKARRKVYEQYF; cdr3_nt: TGTGCCAGCAGCAAAGCGCGTCGGAAGGTCTACGAGCAGTACTTC; clone_size: few; v_call: TRBV21-1; d_call: .; j_call: TRBJ2-7
cdr3_aa: CASSSDRAREAFF; cdr3_nt: TGTGCCAGCAGCTCTGACAGGGCACGCGAAGCTTTCTTT; clone_size: few; v_call: TRBV7-8; d_call: TRBD1; j_call: TRBJ1-1
cdr3_aa: CASSPQTGWSYNEQFF; cdr3_nt: TGTGCCAGCAGTCCTCAGACAGGGTGGTCCTACAATGAGCAGTTCTTC; clone_size: many; v_call: TRBV27; d_call: TRBD1; j_call: TRBJ2-1
cdr3_aa: CASSPWGVQETQYF; cdr3_nt: TGTGCCAGCAGCCCTTGGGGGGTCCAAGAGACCCAGTACTTC; clone_size: few; v_call: TRBV7-2; d_call: .; j_call: TRBJ2-5
cdr3_aa: CASSLARTGGRTGELFF; cdr3_nt: TGTGCCAGCAGCTTAGCGCGGACAGGGGGTCGAACCGGGGAGCTGTTTTTT; clone_size: .; v_call: TRBV7-2; d_call: TRBD1; j_call: TRBJ2-2
cdr3_aa: CASSLAGSVAKNIQYF; cdr3_nt: TGTGCCAGCAGCTTAGCGGGATCCGTAGCCAAAAACATTCAGTACTTC; clone_size: few; v_call: TRBV11-2; d_call: .; j_call: TRBJ2-4
cdr3_aa: CASRQLAGANNEQFF; cdr3_nt: TGCGCCAGCAGGCAGCTAGCGGGGGCTAACAATGAGCAGTTCTTC; clone_size: many; v_call: TRBV5-1; d_call: TRBD2; j_call: TRBJ2-1
cdr3_aa: CSVDYGYTF; cdr3_nt: TGCAGCGTTGACTATGGCTACACCTTC; clone_size: .; v_call: TRBV29-1; d_call: .; j_call: TRBJ1-2
cdr3_aa: CASSPRPKETQYF; cdr3_nt: TGTGCCAGCTCACCACGTCCCAAAGAGACCCAGTACTTC; clone_size: many; v_call: TRBV18; d_call: .; j_call: TRBJ2-5
cdr3_aa: CASSGRERSYEQYF; cdr3_nt: TGTGCCAGCAGTGGGAGGGAGAGGTCCTACGAGCAGTACTTC; clone_size: few; v_call: TRBV12-3/TRBV12-4; d_call: TRBD2; j_call: TRBJ2-7
cdr3_aa: CASSLKQGGSEAFF; cdr3_nt: TGTGCCAGCAGCTTGAAGCAGGGGGGATCTGAAGCTTTCTTT; clone_size: .; v_call: TRBV7-3; d_call: TRBD1; j_call: TRBJ1-1
cdr3_aa: CASGEADTDTQYF; cdr3_nt: TGTGCCAGCGGCGAAGCGGACACAGATACGCAGTATTTT; clone_size: few; v_call: TRBV9; d_call: .; j_call: TRBJ2-3
cdr3_aa: CASSQDLGQQHYGYTF; cdr3_nt: TGTGCCAGCAGCCAAGATCTGGGACAGCAACACTATGGCTACACCTTC; clone_size: few; v_call: TRBV4-2; d_call: TRBD1; j_call: TRBJ1-2
cdr3_aa: CASSVTSGGTYEQYF; cdr3_nt: TGTGCCAGCAGTGTTACTAGCGGGGGAACCTACGAGCAGTACTTC; clone_size: many; v_call: TRBV2; d_call: TRBD2; j_call: TRBJ2-7
cdr3_aa: CASSFGGLSTGELFF; cdr3_nt: TGTGCCAGCAGCTTCGGGGGCTTGAGCACCGGGGAGCTGTTTTTT; clone_size: .; v_call: TRBV7-6; d_call: .; j_call: TRBJ2-2
cdr3_aa: CASSFSSGRAGTHYNEQFF; cdr3_nt: TGTGCCAGCAGCTTCTCTAGCGGGAGGGCCGGGACGCACTACAATGAGCAGTTCTTC; clone_size: few; v_call: TRBV5-6; d_call: TRBD2; j_call: TRBJ2-1
cdr3_aa: CASIRGPGRGNEQFF; cdr3_nt: TGTGCCAGCATCCGCGGGCCAGGTAGGGGGAATGAGCAGTTCTTC; clone_size: many; v_call: TRBV6-5; d_call: .; j_call: TRBJ2-1
cdr3_aa: CASSPLWGVNTEAFF; cdr3_nt: TGTGCCAGCTCACCGCTGTGGGGGGTGAACACTGAAGCTTTCTTT; clone_size: few; v_call: TRBV18; d_call: .; j_call: TRBJ1-1
cdr3_aa: CASSQVPAGNEQYF; cdr3_nt: TGTGCCAGCTCCCAAGTCCCTGCAGGGAACGAGCAGTACTTC; clone_size: few; v_call: TRBV18; d_call: .; j_call: TRBJ2-7
cdr3_aa: CASSSRPTSGRLSEQFF; cdr3_nt: TGTGCCAGCAGCTCACGACCCACTAGCGGGAGGTTAAGTGAGCAGTTCTTC; clone_size: .; v_call: TRBV9; d_call: TRBD2; j_call: TRBJ2-1
cdr3_aa: CSAYLAYARFF; cdr3_nt: TGCAGTGCTTATTTGGCCTATGCTCGGTTCTTC; clone_size: many; v_call: TRBV20-1; d_call: .; j_call: TRBJ2-1
cdr3_aa: CSVDLDPTDTQYF; cdr3_nt: TGCAGCGTCGACTTAGACCCCACAGATACGCAGTATTTT; clone_size: many; v_call: TRBV29-1; d_call: .; j_call: TRBJ2-3
cdr3_aa: CASSSLAGRADTQYF; cdr3_nt: TGTGCCAGCAGCTCCTTAGCGGGGAGGGCAGATACGCAGTATTTT; clone_size: many; v_call: TRBV7-2; d_call: TRBD2; j_call: TRBJ2-3
cdr3_aa: CSARLVTSGSTDTQYF; cdr3_nt: TGCAGTGCTAGGCTCGTGACTAGCGGGAGCACAGATACGCAGTATTTT; clone_size: few; v_call: TRBV20-1; d_call: TRBD2; j_call: TRBJ2-3
cdr3_aa: CATSDRGQGHFGNEQFF; cdr3_nt: TGTGCCACCAGTGATCGAGGACAGGGTCATTTCGGCAATGAGCAGTTCTTC; clone_size: many; v_call: TRBV24-1; d_call: TRBD1; j_call: TRBJ2-1
cdr3_aa: CASSIGDSAYEQYF; cdr3_nt: TGTGCCAGTAGTATAGGTGACAGTGCCTACGAGCAGTACTTC; clone_size: .; v_call: TRBV19; d_call: .; j_call: TRBJ2-7
cdr3_aa: CASSQPETGFYEQYF; cdr3_nt: TGCGCCAGCAGCCAGCCGGAGACCGGCTTCTACGAGCAGTACTTC; clone_size: few; v_call: TRBV4-1; d_call: .; j_call: TRBJ2-7
cdr3_aa: CASSTTGGQETQYF; cdr3_nt: TGTGCCAGCAGCACGACGGGGGGGCAAGAGACCCAGTACTTC; clone_size: many; v_call: TRBV7-9; d_call: TRBD2; j_call: TRBJ2-5
cdr3_aa: CASSQGFSPLHF; cdr3_nt: TGTGCCAGCAGTCAGGGGTTTTCACCCCTCCACTTT; clone_size: many; v_call: TRBV11-2; d_call: .; j_call: TRBJ1-6
cdr3_aa: CSAGLVAGGKETQYF; cdr3_nt: TGCAGTGCTGGATTAGTAGCGGGAGGCAAGGAGACCCAGTACTTC; clone_size: .; v_call: TRBV20-1; d_call: TRBD2; j_call: TRBJ2-5
cdr3_aa: CASSLAVAGPQETQYF; cdr3_nt: TGTGCCAGCAGCTTGGCCGTAGCGGGCCCTCAAGAGACCCAGTACTTC; clone_size: few; v_call: TRBV5-6; d_call: TRBD2; j_call: TRBJ2-5
cdr3_aa: CSARGTGNNQPQHF; cdr3_nt: TGCAGTGCCCGGGGGACGGGGAACAATCAGCCCCAGCATTTT; clone_size: .; v_call: TRBV20-1; d_call: .; j_call: TRBJ1-5
cdr3_aa: CASSLQGLGEQYF; cdr3_nt: TGTGCCAGTTCCTTACAGGGATTAGGCGAGCAGTACTTC; clone_size: many; v_call: TRBV6-5; d_call: .; j_call: TRBJ2-7
cdr3_aa: CASSQALRPGWRETQYF; cdr3_nt: TGTGCCAGCAGCCAAGCCCTCCGGCCAGGGTGGCGGGAGACCCAGTACTTC; clone_size: .; v_call: TRBV14; d_call: .; j_call: TRBJ2-5
cdr3_aa: CASSPKKVAGATYEQYF; cdr3_nt: TGTGCCAGCAGCCCCAAGAAAGTAGCGGGGGCGACCTACGAGCAGTACTTC; clone_size: many; v_call: TRBV3-1; d_call: TRBD2; j_call: TRBJ2-7
cdr3_aa: CASSPAAGDDQETQYF; cdr3_nt: TGCGCCAGCAGCCCGGCCGCCGGGGACGATCAAGAGACCCAGTACTTC; clone_size: few; v_call: TRBV5-1; d_call: .; j_call: TRBJ2-5
cdr3_aa: CSVTRQVSGNTIYF; cdr3_nt: TGCAGCGTTACGAGACAAGTCTCTGGAAACACCATATATTTT; clone_size: many; v_call: TRBV29-1; d_call: .; j_call: TRBJ1-3
cdr3_aa: CASTSRGLGNTIYF; cdr3_nt: TGTGCCAGTACCAGCCGAGGGTTGGGAAACACCATATATTTT; clone_size: .; v_call: TRBV19; d_call: .; j_call: TRBJ1-3
cdr3_aa: CASSVAPSYEQYF; cdr3_nt: TGTGCCAGCAGCGTAGCGCCCTCCTACGAGCAGTACTTC; clone_size: many; v_call: TRBV9; d_call: .; j_call: TRBJ2-7
cdr3_aa: CASNSARTDTQYF; cdr3_nt: TGTGCCAGCAACTCCGCTCGCACAGATACGCAGTATTTT; clone_size: few; v_call: TRBV2; d_call: .; j_call: TRBJ2-3
cdr3_aa: CASSGTRTSSQPQHF; cdr3_nt: TGTGCCAGCAGTGGTACTCGGACGTCGAGTCAGCCCCAGCATTTT; clone_size: many; v_call: TRBV6-6; d_call: .; j_call: TRBJ1-5
cdr3_aa: CASSSPDFASPLHF; cdr3_nt: TGTGCCAGCAGTTCCCCGGACTTTGCCTCACCCCTCCACTTT; clone_size: few; v_call: TRBV12-3/TRBV12-4; d_call: .; j_call: TRBJ1-6
cdr3_aa: CSAREWTAWTNEQYF; cdr3_nt: TGCAGTGCTAGGGAATGGACAGCATGGACCAACGAGCAGTACTTC; clone_size: many; v_call: TRBV20-1; d_call: .; j_call: TRBJ2-7
cdr3_aa: CASSFGGHGPFF; cdr3_nt: TGTGCCAGCAGCTTCGGGGGACATGGACCGTTCTTC; clone_size: few; v_call: TRBV11-2; d_call: .; j_call: TRBJ2-1
cdr3_aa: CSARVPGGNSHLHF; cdr3_nt: TGCAGTGCTAGAGTGCCTGGGGGGAATTCACACCTCCACTTT; clone_size: .; v_call: TRBV20-1; d_call: .; j_call: TRBJ1-6
cdr3_aa: CASKPALRETQYF; cdr3_nt: TGTGCCAGCAAACCCGCGTTGAGGGAGACCCAGTACTTC; clone_size: few; v_call: TRBV3-1; d_call: .; j_call: TRBJ2-5
cdr3_aa: CASGYRQGIRETQYF; cdr3_nt: TGTGCTAGTGGTTATAGACAGGGGATAAGAGAGACCCAGTACTTC; clone_size: few; v_call: TRBV12-5; d_call: TRBD1; j_call: TRBJ2-5
cdr3_aa: CASTDSNQPQHF; cdr3_nt: TGTGCCAGTACCGATAGCAATCAGCCCCAGCATTTT; clone_size: .; v_call: TRBV19; d_call: .; j_call: TRBJ1-5
cdr3_aa: CASSSLQGSRYEQYF; cdr3_nt: TGTGCCAGCAGCTCCCTACAGGGTTCGAGATACGAGCAGTACTTC; clone_size: .; v_call: TRBV11-2; d_call: .; j_call: TRBJ2-7
cdr3_aa: CSVSGLETQYF; cdr3_nt: TGCAGTGTCTCCGGATTGGAGACCCAGTACTTC; clone_size: many; v_call: TRBV20-1; d_call: .; j_call: TRBJ2-5